The entry below describes one T cell receptor beta chain. This entry comes from a study of OX40 agonist ivuxolimab in advanced cancers. V dropped 3 bases and J dropped 0 bases, with 12 bases sitting between them. The germline V gene has CDR1 SQVTM and CDR2 ANQGSEA. This CDR3 is built from 15 residues. Assay used: immunoSEQ multiplex PCR; TCRdb lists only in-frame clones, some missing. Here the sample spans tens of thousands of clones, 88% being singletons. The J gene is TRBJ2-1, the V gene TRBV29-1; no clear D. This sequence originates from an adult with an advanced solid tumor such as melanoma, head and neck, liver or kidney cancer. The sequenced sample was CD4+ or CD8+ T cells sorted from blood, obtained in a trial of the OX40 agonist ivuxolimab. The chain's CDR3 is CSVDGQLSSYNEQFF. CDR3 coding DNA: TGCAGCGTTGATGGCCAGCTTAGCTCCTACAATGAGCAGTTCTTC.